The 32 T cell receptor beta chains in this list originate from one sample, sequenced in a study of preoperative IRX-2 immunotherapy in early breast cancer. The sample's treatment: preoperative locoregional IRX-2 cytokine immunotherapy. Method: immunoSEQ multiplex PCR; TCRdb's copy keeps in-frame clones and lacks some. This sample has some 99,000 clones, with approximately 90% found just once. The material sequenced was tumor tissue, taken after IRX-2 immunotherapy. All receptors derive from a human donor with breast cancer.

The rearrangement uses TRBV4-1 and TRBJ1-5, with TRBD1 identical over 11 bases. Germline CDR1 and CDR2: MGHRA and YSYEKL. The CDR3 runs to 18 residues. V gave up 3 bases and J gave up 2 bases; unmatched junction bases: 9. The CDR3 DNA sequence: TGCGCCAGCAGCCACCACGGACAGGGGGCAATCGGCAATCAGCCCCAGCATTTT. Translating it yields CASSHHGQGAIGNQPQHF.

The chain has TRBV5-1 and TRBJ2-2; 8 bases match TRBD1. The CDR3 has 15 residues. Germline V gives CDR1 SGHRS, CDR2 YFSETQ. After removal of 5 bases from V and 4 bases from J, the junction contained 7 bases not matched to a gene. CDR3 protein: CASRLQTGATGELFF. The CDR3 DNA reads TGCGCCAGCAGACTGCAGACAGGGGCCACCGGGGAGCTGTTTTTT.

V usage is TRBV28 and J usage is TRBJ2-7; a weak D match, TRBD1 (5 bases). V was shortened by 6 bases and J by 0 bases, with 9 bases between the two germline ends. Germline V CDR1 and CDR2: MDHEN, SYDVKM. CDR3 length: 13 amino acids. CDR3 sequence (DNA): TGTGCCAGCAGAACAGGTCCCTCCTACGAGCAGTACTTC. Amino acid sequence: CASRTGPSYEQYF. Full variable domain (rest looked up from reference TRBV28 and TRBJ2-7): DVKVTQSSRYLVKRTGEKVFLECVQDMDHENMFWYRQDPGLGLRLIYFSYDVKMKEKGDIPEGYSVSREKKERFSLILESASTNQTSMYLCASRTGPSYEQYFGPGTRLTVT.

V gene TRBV29-1 combines with J gene TRBJ2-7; D not certain. The CDR3 is 12 amino acids. Trimming took 0 bases from V and 9 from J, leaving 12 bases between them. Germline CDR1 reads SQVTM; CDR2 reads ANQGSEA. The CDR3 loop is CSVEDALTGQYF. CDR3 DNA: TGCAGCGTTGAAGATGCTTTGACCGGGCAGTACTTC.

V and J are TRBV19 and TRBJ1-2, with D perhaps matching TRBD1 (5 bases). V lost 3 bases, J lost 4 bases, and 12 bases lay in between. From germline, CDR1 is LNHDA and CDR2 SQIVND (reference sequence). CDR3 length equals 14 residues. The CDR3 nucleotides are TGTGCCAGTAGTATGGGACGGTCCTTCTATGGCTACACCTTC. This encodes CASSMGRSFYGYTF.

CDR3 in DNA: TGTGCCAGCAAACCCGGGGATCGTGGTAGCACAGATACGCAGTATTTT. This codes for CASKPGDRGSTDTQYF. This chain joins TRBV28 and TRBJ2-3, with D maybe TRBD2 (5 bases). This CDR3 region has 16 residues. Germline assignment: CDR1 MDHEN and CDR2 SYDVKM. Trimming shortened V by 7 bases and J by 0 bases, and 17 bases separated the two germline ends.

The rearrangement uses TRBV19 and TRBJ1-5, with 8 nucleotides matching TRBD1. This CDR3 spans 13 amino acids. The V gene's germline CDR1 is LNHDA and CDR2 SQIVND (reference sequence). The junction had 0 bases not matched to a gene; V was cut back by 4 bases and J by 4 bases. In DNA, the CDR3 is TGTGCCAGTAGTAGACAGGGGAATCAGCCCCAGCATTTT. Translation gives CASSRQGNQPQHF.

The rearrangement links TRBV6-8 to TRBJ2-7; 11 positions agree with TRBD2. The CDR3 contains 15 residues. From germline, CDR1 is MNHGY and CDR2 SAAAGT. After removal of 10 bases from V and 0 bases from J, the junction contained 8 bases not matched to a gene. The CDR3 nucleotides are TGTGCCATCAGACCTAGCGGGGGGCACTCCTACGAGCAGTACTTC. It codes for CAIRPSGGHSYEQYF.

Points on this clone: The limits of the CDR3 on the DNA are not certain, so only TCRdb's listed CDR3 is given. This chain connects TRBV6-8 to TRBJ2-2; the table names TRBD2, a call not compared with the DNA. Germline V gene sequence: CDR1 MNHGY, CDR2 SAAAGT. The CDR3 is 16 amino acids in total, end residues counted. This chain's CDR3 is CASSSSGGPSGGELFF.

The rearrangement joins TRBV28 to TRBJ2-7, with 8 bases that match TRBD1. The CDR3 contains 15 residues. The J segment lost 0 bases and the V segment lost 7 bases, leaving 8 bases of the junction unmatched. Germline loops: CDR1 MDHEN, CDR2 SYDVKM. The CDR3 DNA is TGTGCCAGCACTACAGGGGGGTCGGCCTCCTACGAGCAGTACTTC. Its translation is CASTTGGSASYEQYF.

The chain combines TRBV29-1 with TRBJ1-5; D uncertain. The CDR3 is 14 residues long. The germline gives CDR1 SQVTM, CDR2 ANQGSEA. Trimming pared 5 bases from V and 3 bases from J, leaving 14 bases between. For the CDR3, the DNA is TGCAGCGTTTCGGAAGGGTTTAACAATCAGCCCCAGCATTTT. Its protein product is CSVSEGFNNQPQHF.

The chain links TRBV19 to TRBJ1-1; the D gene is possibly TRBD1 (5 bases). V was clipped by 7 bases and J by 4 bases, with 10 bases between them. This CDR3 spans 12 amino acids. The germline gives CDR1 LNHDA, CDR2 SQIVND (reference sequence). The CDR3 loop is CASKGTFTEAFF. The CDR3 DNA sequence: TGTGCCAGTAAGGGGACTTTCACTGAAGCTTTCTTT.

The V call is TRBV11-3, the J call TRBJ1-1; TRBD1 matches at 8 bases. The CDR3 has 14 residues. Germline lookup yields CDR1 SGHNT and CDR2 YENEEA. V lost 6 bases and J lost 5; bases outside the gene matches: 8. The CDR3 is CASSFGQGLTEAFF. CDR3 nucleotides: TGTGCCAGCAGTTTTGGACAGGGCCTGACTGAAGCTTTCTTT.

J is TRBJ2-6 and V is TRBV5-1, with D uncertain. Deletions cut 0 bases from V and 4 bases from J, with 8 bases between. Per the germline V gene, CDR1 is SGHRS and CDR2 is YFSETQ. The CDR3 loop spans 15 amino acids. The CDR3 loop is CASSLESTGANVLTF. CDR3 bases: TGCGCCAGCAGCTTGGAAAGTACCGGGGCCAACGTCCTGACTTTC.

DNA for the CDR3: TGTGCCAGTAGTATCGTGGGAGGCGAAAAACTGTTTTTT. Translation: CASSIVGGEKLFF. The V and J genes are TRBV19 and TRBJ1-4, with unresolved D. The CDR3 spans 13 residues. Germline CDR1 is LNHDA and CDR2 is SQIVND (reference sequence). With 3 bases removed from V and 8 bases from J, the gap between germline ends came to 10 bases. The whole variable domain, remainder taken from reference TRBV19 and TRBJ1-4, is DGGITQSPKYLFRKEGQNVTLSCEQNLNHDAMYWYRQDPGQGLRLIYYSQIVNDFQKGDIAEGYSVSREKKESFPLTVTSAQKNPTAFYLCASSIVGGEKLFFGSGTQLSVL.

V is TRBV30 and J is TRBJ1-4; a weak D match, TRBD1 (6 bases). Germline assignment: CDR1 GTSNPN and CDR2 SVGIG (reference sequence). The ends were cut back, 2 bases at V and 3 bases at J, with 10 bases in the middle. The length of the CDR3 is 14 residues. CDR3 amino acids: CAWSSKGANEKLFF. DNA of the CDR3: TGTGCCTGGAGTTCCAAGGGGGCTAATGAAAAACTGTTTTTT.

The V gene is TRBV10-2, the J gene TRBJ1-4; TRBD1 matches 10 bases. Trimming removed 5 bases from V and 6 bases from J; junction bases left unmatched: 6. CDR1 is WSHSY and CDR2 is SAAADI in the germline V gene. This CDR3 has 15 amino acids. CDR3 in DNA: TGCGCCAGCAGTCCTAGACAGGGGGCGGATGAAAAACTGTTTTTT. Its translation is CASSPRQGADEKLFF.

This clone was recorded only once. The CDR3 loop is CASTGGPASEQYF. The CDR3, as DNA: TGTGCCAGCACGGGGGGCCCAGCGTCCGAGCAGTACTTC. The chain carries TRBV28 and TRBJ2-7, with a weak D call TRBD2 (7 bases). Germline CDR1 is MDHEN and CDR2 is SYDVKM. The CDR3 is 13 residues long. Trimming took 7 bases from V and 6 from J, leaving 16 bases between them.

The chain recombines TRBV5-1 with TRBJ2-3, with TRBD1 matching 9 bases. This CDR3 has 16 residues. Germline loops: CDR1 SGHRS, CDR2 YFSETQ. V lost 5 bases, J lost 4 bases, and 11 bases stayed unmatched. CDR3 amino acids: CASSPGQGSRPDTQYF. The CDR3, as DNA: TGCGCCAGCAGTCCGGGACAGGGTTCCCGACCAGATACGCAGTATTTT. Using reference TRBV5-1 and TRBJ2-3 for the parts outside the CDR3, the full variable domain is KAGVTQTPRYLIKTRGQQVTLSCSPISGHRSVSWYQQTPGQGLQFLFEYFSETQRNKGNFPGRFSGRQFSNSRSEMNVSTLELGDSALYLCASSPGQGSRPDTQYFGPGTRLTVL.

This clone showed up just once. CDR3 DNA: TGTGCCAGCAGTATAGGGACAGCGGGCACTCAGCCCCAGCATTTT. This translates into CASSIGTAGTQPQHF. The chain recombines TRBV2 with TRBJ1-5, with 7 bases fitting TRBD1. This CDR3 region has 15 residues. The ends lost 5 bases at V and 6 bases at J; junction bases unmatched: 10. CDR1 and CDR2 (germline): SNHLY, FYNNEI.

J is TRBJ2-1 and V is TRBV7-1, with 8 bases identical to TRBD2. TRBV7-1 is recorded as an ORF, its role being uncertain. The ends lost 4 bases at V and 5 bases at J; junction bases unmatched: 7. This CDR3 spans 15 amino acids. CDR3: CASSLIAGLNNEQFF. CDR3 sequence (DNA): TGTGCCAGCAGCTTAATAGCGGGGCTTAACAATGAGCAGTTCTTC.

The V gene is TRBV30, the J gene TRBJ1-5; D ambiguous. The CDR3 totals 16 residues. Germline CDR1 reads GTSNPN; CDR2 reads SVGIG (reference sequence). The V end was cut by 2 bases, the J end by 4 bases, with 18 bases between. Here the CDR3 reads CAWSIAGTPKNQPQHF. The CDR3 bases are TGTGCCTGGAGTATTGCCGGCACGCCGAAGAATCAGCCCCAGCATTTT.

Concerning this clone itself: The junction differs from germline at one of its ends, possibly a read error. This rearrangement joins TRBV14 to TRBJ2-7; 9 nucleotides match TRBD1. CDR1 and CDR2 from the germline V gene are SGHDN and FVKESK. CDR3 length: 14 amino acids. CDR3 in DNA: TGTGCCAGCAGCCACTGGACAGGGGCCTACGAGCAATACTTC. Translated: CASSHWTGAYEQYF.

This sequence joins TRBV28 and TRBJ1-1, with D possibly being TRBD1 (6 bases). Germline V gene lookup returns CDR1 MDHEN and CDR2 SYDVKM. Trimming left V 6 bases short and J 5 bases short, with 13 bases between. The CDR3 length is 13 residues. CDR3 DNA sequence: TGTGCCAGCAGCCCTGGGGGCGGGACTGAAGCTTTCTTT. This encodes CASSPGGGTEAFF.

The genes are TRBV28 and TRBJ1-2, with a weak D call TRBD1 (6 bases). Germline CDR1 reads MDHEN; CDR2 reads SYDVKM. With 4 bases removed from V and 9 bases from J, the gap between germline ends came to 12 bases. This CDR3 contains 12 residues. The CDR3 is CASSYGGSRYTF. CDR3 in DNA: TGTGCCAGCAGTTATGGGGGCAGTCGCTACACCTTC.

This clone was seen only once. This chain links TRBV7-5 with TRBJ2-2; the table's D call TRBD1 went unverified against the DNA. TRBV7-5 is classified as a pseudogene. This CDR3 is 16 amino acids long. CDR3 coding DNA: TGTGCCAGCAGCCTTGGGGTGGACAGGGGAGCCGGGGAGCTGTTTTTT. Encoded protein: CASSLGVDRGAGELFF.

This chain uses TRBV2 with TRBJ2-1; weak D call: TRBD1 (6 bases). V dropped 5 bases and J dropped 7 bases, with 9 bases sitting between them. Germline CDR1 and CDR2: SNHLY and FYNNEI. The CDR3 covers 12 residues. CDR3 sequence: CASSYDRNEQFF. In nucleotides, the CDR3 is TGTGCCAGCAGTTACGACAGGAATGAGCAGTTCTTC.

This chain connects TRBV1 to TRBJ2-3; the table's TRBD2 call for D was not verified on the DNA. TRBV1 is deemed a pseudogene. This CDR3 region has 16 residues. DNA for the CDR3: TGCGCCAGCAGCCAAGTAGCGGGGGCCCTCGGAGATACGCAGTATTTT. This translates into CASSQVAGALGDTQYF.

This chain joins TRBV19 and TRBJ1-3, with unresolved D. This CDR3 region has 16 residues. The germline V gene has CDR1 LNHDA and CDR2 SQIVND (reference sequence). Trimming pared 6 bases from V and 0 bases from J, leaving 15 bases between. CDR3 nucleotides: TGTGCCAGTAGGAACTTTAGGGCGACCTCTGGAAACACCATATATTTT. Translating gives CASRNFRATSGNTIYF.

V and J are TRBV15 and TRBJ1-3; 8 bases match TRBD1. Trimming took 1 base from V and 2 from J; bases not matched to a gene: 1. Germline CDR1 and CDR2: LNHNV and YYDKDF (reference sequence). The CDR3 is made up of 15 amino acids. The CDR3 reads CATSRATGAGNTIYF. The CDR3 region has the DNA TGTGCCACCAGCAGAGCGACAGGGGCTGGAAACACCATATATTTT.

This clone appeared a single time. This chain links TRBV28 with TRBJ2-7; a possible D gene is TRBD1 (5 bases). CDR1 and CDR2 (germline): MDHEN, SYDVKM. The V end lost 6 bases, the J end lost 4 bases, and 10 bases lay between the germline ends. The CDR3 has 12 residues. The CDR3 DNA reads TGTGCCAGCAGATCAGGGCTGTACGAGCAGTACTTC. This sequence encodes CASRSGLYEQYF.

This chain links TRBV30 with TRBJ2-3, with a weak D call TRBD2 (6 bases). CDR3 length: 14 amino acids. Trimming removed 5 bases at V and 5 bases at J, with 17 bases between. Germline CDR1 and CDR2: GTSNPN and SVGIG (reference sequence). This CDR3 reads CAWSRGGLKDTQYF. For the CDR3, the DNA is TGTGCCTGGTCGCGGGGTGGTTTAAAAGATACGCAGTATTTT.